This TCR beta chain was sequenced for a study of CD8+ T cells in alopecia areata. CDR3 length equals 20 residues. The V gene's germline CDR1 is SGHVS and CDR2 FQNEAQ. V dropped 3 bases and J dropped 7 bases, with 31 bases sitting between them. This sample's treatment: oral pan-JAK inhibitor, 5-10 mg twice daily. Researchers gathered lesional scalp punch biopsies and peripheral blood from patients with alopecia areata. Extracted RNA was reverse transcribed into cDNA, the sequencing template. Clones were sequenced by immunoSEQ multiplex PCR, and TCRdb holds only the in-frame ones, with some missing. Here the sample spans roughly 100,000 clones, more than 75% being singletons.

The specimen comprised CD8+ T cells sorted from blood, sampled at approximately week 30, from a patient treated with tofacitinib. V and J are TRBV7-8 and TRBJ1-3; perhaps TRBD1 as D (5 bases). The clonotype originates from a human donor with alopecia areata. DNA for the CDR3: TGTGCCAGCAGCTTCCAACTCAGGCAGGGCAGTGAGCGGAATGGTAACACCATATATTTT. Encoded protein: CASSFQLRQGSERNGNTIYF.